This T cell receptor beta chain appears in the sequencing data of a study of shared clonotypes between healthy human individuals. The naive CD8 fraction comprised CD45RO-negative cells positively selected for CCR7 and excluded terminally differentiated effector memory CD45RA+ cells. The CDR3 runs to 14 residues. Remarks on this clone: No antigen is known for it.

Genomic DNA (from each subset) was split evenly across several immunoSEQ plates. Sorted-subset replicate PCR reactions were performed with approximately 200 ng DNA, corresponding to roughly 31,000 T cell genomes. Data came from immunoSEQ multiplex PCR; TCRdb stores just in-frame clones and leaves some out. Among around 2,000,000 clones listed, over 85% were seen once. Study-wide results and limits: There were few donors, and this limited the genetic and exposure-history diversity represented.

The chain combines TRBV21-1 with TRBJ2-5. TRBV21-1 is classified as a pseudogene. This clonotype was sampled from a young man in good health. Sequences were obtained from naive CD8+ T cells sorted from blood. The CDR3 region has the DNA TGTGCCAGCAAACGCAAGGTACTGAAAGAGACCCAGTACTTC. It codes for CASKRKVLKETQYF.